This TCR beta chain was found in a study of PD-1 blockade in classical Hodgkin lymphoma. Every patient experienced relapse after autologous stem cell transplantation, and brentuximab vedotin exposure varied. The CDR3 spans 15 residues. Germline V gives CDR1 ENHRY, CDR2 SYGVKD. The V segment lost 6 bases and the J segment 8 bases; nucleotides outside the gene matches: 12. Generated by immunoSEQ multiplex PCR, the TCRdb table keeps only in-frame clones and is missing some. The table records roughly 30,000 clones, 70% of them present only once. This specimen was peripheral blood mononuclear cells (PBMCs), taken before the second cycle of nivolumab. This rearrangement joins TRBV10-3 to TRBJ2-1; TRBD2 agrees at 8 bases. The clonotype was recovered from a human donor with classical Hodgkin lymphoma. This CDR3 is CAIRASAGVADEQFF. The DNA for the CDR3 is TGTGCCATCAGGGCATCAGCGGGAGTAGCCGATGAGCAGTTCTTC.